This T cell receptor (beta chain) is from a study of immune cell composition in non-small cell lung cancer. The study's findings and limits: Tumour-associated clones >0.5% occurred in roughly 35% of adenocarcinomas, less than 80% of squamous.

This table comes from immunoSEQ multiplex PCR, and its TCRdb copy is limited to in-frame clones, with some not included. This table holds 11,000 to 15,000 clones, roughly 73% found once. This clone was detected only once. As yet, its antigen is unknown. CDR3 length: 15 residues. V dropped 2 bases and J dropped 7 bases, with 15 bases sitting between them. Germline values: CDR1 LNHDA, CDR2 SQIVND (reference sequence). The sequence derives from a human donor with non-small cell lung cancer. The chain couples TRBV19 to TRBJ1-5; D is unresolved. Source material: lung tumor tissue. The CDR3 region is CASSILSGAGQPQHF. The CDR3 DNA follows: TGTGCCAGTAGTATACTGTCAGGAGCGGGGCAGCCCCAGCATTTT.